This entry lists 15 T cell receptor beta chains sequenced from one sample in a study of OX40 agonist ivuxolimab in advanced cancers. Library preparation was by the immunoSEQ multiplex PCR assay. This is the immuneACCESS table as TCRdb keeps it, with only in-frame sequences that have V and J called. A part of the clones is gone; compared with another copy, unresolved V genes explain less than half, and the rest is unexplained. This sample gives approximately 60,000 clones in total; roughly 87% of them show up just once. The ten top clones hold around 10% of the sample. Sample: CD4+ or CD8+ T cells sorted from blood, taken in a trial of the OX40 agonist ivuxolimab. These receptors all stem from an adult with an advanced solid tumor such as melanoma, head and neck, liver or kidney cancer.

The V call is TRBV13, the J call TRBJ1-1, with TRBD1 as a possible D gene (5 bases). Looked up from germline, CDR1 is PRHDT and CDR2 is FYEKMQ (reference sequence). V was pared by 0 bases and J by 10 bases, with 15 bases between. The CDR3 runs to 14 residues. CDR3 region: CASSLGTDPQAAFF. CDR3 sequence (DNA): TGTGCCAGCAGCTTAGGGACAGATCCCCAAGCAGCTTTCTTT.

This clone was seen only once. The V gene is TRBV11-2, the J gene TRBJ1-1; perhaps TRBD1 as D (6 bases). Germline V gene data show CDR1 as SGHAT and CDR2 as FQNNGV. This CDR3 is built from 13 residues. Trimming removed 5 bases from V and 7 bases from J, with 14 bases in between. The CDR3 coding sequence is TGTGCCAGCAGCGTGGACAGCCAGGATGAAGCTTTCTTT. This translates into CASSVDSQDEAFF.

The V call is TRBV11-2, the J call TRBJ1-4, with TRBD1 as a possible D gene (6 bases). The V gene's germline CDR1 is SGHAT and CDR2 FQNNGV. Trimming removed 6 bases from V and 2 bases from J, with 10 bases in between. This CDR3 has 14 residues. The CDR3 bases are TGTGCCAGCAGACTTACAGGGACTAATGAAAAACTGTTTTTT. Its translation: CASRLTGTNEKLFF.

V and J are TRBV9 and TRBJ2-3; 7 bases are a match to TRBD2. With 4 bases clipped from V and 6 bases from J, the junction kept 2 bases outside the gene matches. The germline V gene has CDR1 SGDLS and CDR2 YYNGEE. The CDR3 runs to 12 residues. CDR3 loop: CASSYSGDTQYF. The CDR3 DNA is TGTGCCAGCAGCTATAGCGGGGATACGCAGTATTTT.

The chain has TRBV7-2 and TRBJ2-1; 7 nucleotides match TRBD1. Trimming cost V 9 bases and J 4 bases; bases outside gene matches: 9. The CDR3 is 14 amino acids. The germline V gene has CDR1 SGHTA and CDR2 FQGNSA. CDR3 sequence (DNA): TGTGCCAGGGTGGACAGGCGTACATACAATGAGCAGTTCTTC. Residues: CARVDRRTYNEQFF.

This clone is judged medium-sized. The chain joins TRBV27 to TRBJ1-5; D not certain. Per the germline V gene, CDR1 is MNHEY and CDR2 is SMNVEV (reference sequence). The CDR3 sequence is 13 residues long. The V end lost 6 bases, the J end lost 6 bases, and 12 bases lay between the germline ends. For the CDR3, the DNA is TGTGCCAGCAGCCCAACCCAATTTCAGCCCCAGCATTTT. Translation: CASSPTQFQPQHF.

The V gene is TRBV5-5, the J gene TRBJ1-5; D perhaps matches TRBD1 (6 bases). CDR1 and CDR2 (germline): SGHKS, YYEKEE (reference sequence). The CDR3 runs to 14 residues. The ends were cut back, 0 bases at V and 7 bases at J, with 11 bases in the middle. In nucleotides, the CDR3 is TGTGCCAGCAGCTTGGGAGGGGGTCAACAGCCCCAGCATTTT. This gives the protein CASSLGGGQQPQHF.

V usage is TRBV4-2 and J usage is TRBJ2-7, with unresolved D. The CDR3 extends over 14 amino acids. The ends were cut back, 1 base at V and 5 bases at J, with 12 bases in the middle. The germline V gene has CDR1 LGHNA and CDR2 YNFKEQ. CDR3 sequence reads: CASSQVASSHEQYF. For the CDR3, the DNA is TGTGCCAGCAGCCAAGTGGCTAGTTCCCACGAGCAGTACTTC.

This chain joins TRBV19 and TRBJ1-1; D is possibly TRBD1 (6 bases). The V gene lost 7 bases and the J gene lost 11 bases, with 14 bases spanning the gap. CDR1 and CDR2 from the germline V gene are LNHDA and SQIVND (reference sequence). The CDR3 is 11 amino acids. The CDR3 spells CASTRGQRAFF. CDR3 DNA sequence: TGTGCCAGTACGAGGGGACAAAGGGCTTTCTTT.

The genes are TRBV2 and TRBJ2-5; D uncertain. The CDR3 has 13 residues. In germline, CDR1 is SNHLY, CDR2 FYNNEI. V was cut by 7 bases and J by 5 bases, with 14 bases left in between. The CDR3 loop reads CASTRSPEETQYF. The CDR3 DNA follows: TGTGCCAGCACCCGATCCCCAGAGGAGACCCAGTACTTC.

The J gene is TRBJ2-1, the V gene TRBV29-1, with a possible D match to TRBD2 (5 bases). V lost 6 bases, J lost 10 bases, and 28 bases lay in between. The CDR3 spans 16 residues. Germline V gives CDR1 SQVTM, CDR2 ANQGSEA. This chain's CDR3 is CSVQYSLGRTEQEQFF. Written as DNA, the CDR3 is TGCAGCGTACAATACTCACTAGGACGGACGGAGCAAGAGCAGTTCTTC.

J is TRBJ1-2 and V is TRBV6-5; D remains ambiguous. Deletions cut 0 bases from V and 6 bases from J, with 11 bases between. The CDR3 contains 14 residues. The germline CDR1 and CDR2 sequences are MNHEY and SVGAGI. The CDR3 DNA sequence: TGTGCCAGCAGTTACTCGGTGGGTTCGGATGGCTACACCTTC. It yields the protein CASSYSVGSDGYTF.

The V and J genes are TRBV6-1 and TRBJ2-5; D is unclear. CDR1 is MNHNS, CDR2 SASEGT, per germline. Trimming cost V 1 base and J 4 bases, with 10 bases left between them. The CDR3 is made up of 14 amino acids. DNA of the CDR3: TGTGCCAGCAGTGAAGTGGGTTTCGGAGAGACCCAGTACTTC. This codes for CASSEVGFGETQYF.

The V call is TRBV6-6, the J call TRBJ1-4; D unresolved. Looked up from germline, CDR1 is MNHNY and CDR2 is SVGAGI (reference sequence). This CDR3 spans 14 amino acids. Trimming shortened V by 1 base and J by 2 bases, and 5 bases separated the two germline ends. Written as DNA, the CDR3 is TGTGCCAGCAGTTACTTGGGGACTAATGAAAAACTGTTTTTT. Translating gives CASSYLGTNEKLFF.

This chain connects TRBV28 to TRBJ1-2, with D possibly being TRBD1 (6 bases). This CDR3 is 14 amino acids long. Germline lookup yields CDR1 MDHEN and CDR2 SYDVKM. V gave up 5 bases and J gave up 5 bases, with 15 bases separating them. Written as DNA, the CDR3 is TGTGCCAGCAGTCCCCCAGGGGCGGCATATGGCTACACCTTC. Translated, it gives CASSPPGAAYGYTF.